Described below is a single TCR beta chain sequence and its context. Clones were read by immunoSEQ multiplex PCR, and TCRdb kept only the in-frame ones, dropping some. Among a few hundred thousand clones listed, 85% to 90% were seen once. The CDR3 length is 14 residues. CDR1 is LGHNA and CDR2 is YSLEER in the germline V gene. Trimming took off 3 bases at V and 8 bases at J, with 14 bases between the two ends. These data belong to a study of blood T cell repertoires in COVID-19. Study context: Acute-phase and convalescent COVID-19 samples originated in the United States, Italy and Spain.

This TCR was recovered from a woman aged 70-85 years with active or convalescent COVID-19. Sequenced input: peripheral blood. This chain links TRBV4-3 with TRBJ2-1, with D perhaps matching TRBD2 (6 bases). CDR3 sequence (DNA): TGCGCCAGCAGCCATCCGACTAGTATGTATGAGCAGTTCTTC. The encoded protein is CASSHPTSMYEQFF.